The 17 T cell receptor beta chains below come from one sample, sequenced in a study of cytomegalovirus exposure and HLA in healthy donors. A multiplex PCR was run with 60 Vbeta primers and 13 Jbeta primers. This table comes from immunoSEQ multiplex PCR, and its TCRdb copy is limited to in-frame clones, with some not included. The sample lists roughly 150,000 clones, more than 70% occurring once. Input material: PBMCs. Receptors originate from a man between 18 and 29 years old in good health and CMV-seropositive.

This clone turned up a few times. This rearrangement joins TRBV27 to TRBJ1-5, with D uncertain. V was clipped by 0 bases and J by 3 bases, with 9 bases between them. Germline CDR1 MNHEY, CDR2 SMNVEV (reference sequence). The CDR3 length is 15 residues. Written as DNA, the CDR3 is TGTGCCAGCAGTTTATCATCAGGAATCAATCAGCCCCAGCATTTT. This translates into CASSLSSGINQPQHF.

The chain links TRBV19 to TRBJ2-3, with D unclear. Germline CDR1 reads LNHDA; CDR2 reads SQIVND (reference sequence). The CDR3 runs 12 residues. The V end was cut by 8 bases, the J end by 3 bases, with 9 bases between. The CDR3 coding sequence is TGTGCCAGTGCTCAACAAACAGATACGCAGTATTTT. Translation: CASAQQTDTQYF.

The genes are TRBV28 and TRBJ1-1; TRBD1 agrees at 9 bases. The CDR3 has 14 amino acids. With V trimmed by 7 bases and J by 7 bases, 10 bases remained unmatched. The germline gives CDR1 MDHEN, CDR2 SYDVKM. The CDR3 sequence: CASNTGGIDLEAFF. CDR3 nucleotides: TGTGCCAGCAACACAGGGGGCATCGATCTTGAAGCTTTCTTT.

The V call is TRBV5-6, the J call TRBJ2-2; TRBD1 agrees at 10 bases. The CDR3 covers 18 residues. The germline gives CDR1 SGHDT, CDR2 YYEEEE. The V and J ends lost 2 bases and 2 bases, in that order; junction bases with no gene match: 9. The CDR3: CASSFRWDRGQNTGELFF. DNA for the CDR3: TGTGCCAGCAGCTTCCGGTGGGACAGGGGCCAAAACACCGGGGAGCTGTTTTTT.

V is TRBV7-9 and J is TRBJ1-6; D is uncertain. V lost 1 base, J lost 10 bases, and 5 bases lay in between. The CDR3 totals 12 residues. CDR1 and CDR2 from the germline V gene are SEHNR and FQNEAQ (reference sequence). CDR3 DNA: TGTGCCAGCAGCTTAGACTCCTCACCCCTCCACTTT. Its translation: CASSLDSSPLHF.

J is TRBJ2-3 and V is TRBV7-9; the match to TRBD2 covers 7 bases. The CDR3 runs to 14 residues. Germline V gene lookup returns CDR1 SEHNR and CDR2 FQNEAQ (reference sequence). Germline trimming cut 1 base from V and 5 bases from J; bases unmatched to any gene: 3. CDR3 sequence: CASSLGIAGDTQYF. CDR3 in DNA: TGTGCCAGCAGCTTAGGAATAGCGGGAGATACGCAGTATTTT.

V and J are TRBV27 and TRBJ2-7, with TRBD2 matching over 8 bases. V lost 5 bases and J lost 2; bases outside the gene matches: 17. The CDR3 sequence is 18 residues long. The germline gives CDR1 MNHEY, CDR2 SMNVEV (reference sequence). The CDR3 protein is CASSPQRERIPSTYEQYF. The CDR3 DNA reads TGTGCCAGCAGTCCTCAGCGGGAGCGGATCCCTTCCACCTACGAGCAGTACTTC.

The V call is TRBV27, the J call TRBJ1-1; 7 bases line up with TRBD1. CDR1 is MNHEY and CDR2 is SMNVEV in the germline V gene (reference sequence). J was trimmed by 4 bases and V by 8 bases; bases with no gene match: 16. The length of the CDR3 is 16 residues. The CDR3 is CASRHNRGVLGTEAFF. CDR3 in DNA: TGTGCCAGCCGCCACAACAGGGGTGTCTTGGGCACTGAAGCTTTCTTT.

The chain couples TRBV7-2 to TRBJ1-5; unclear D gene. V was shortened by 1 base and J by 6 bases, with 10 bases between the two germline ends. This CDR3 contains 14 residues. Germline V gives CDR1 SGHTA, CDR2 FQGNSA. In DNA, the CDR3 is TGTGCCAGCAGCTTAGGCGGAGGGATTCAGCCCCAGCATTTT. It is translated as CASSLGGGIQPQHF.

V usage is TRBV18 and J usage is TRBJ1-1; no clear D gene. The germline V gene has CDR1 KGHSH and CDR2 LQKENI. Trimming pared 1 base from V and 1 base from J, leaving 4 bases between. This CDR3 has 13 residues. CDR3 sequence reads: CASSPLGNTEAFF. CDR3 coding DNA: TGTGCCAGCTCACCACTCGGGAACACTGAAGCTTTCTTT.

V and J are TRBV19 and TRBJ2-7; TRBD2 matches at 7 bases. CDR1 is LNHDA and CDR2 is SQIVND in the germline V gene (reference sequence). The V segment lost 5 bases and the J segment 0 bases; nucleotides outside the gene matches: 7. There are 15 residues in the CDR3. CDR3 protein: CASSPLSGSSYEQYF. The CDR3 DNA sequence: TGTGCCAGTAGTCCCCTTAGCGGGTCCTCCTACGAGCAGTACTTC.

This chain uses TRBV27 with TRBJ1-1, with D possibly TRBD1 on 6 matching bases. V was shortened by 5 bases and J by 5 bases, with 12 bases between the two germline ends. Germline lookup yields CDR1 MNHEY and CDR2 SMNVEV (reference sequence). The CDR3 length is 13 residues. The CDR3 DNA follows: TGTGCCAGCAGTATCAACAGGGAAACTGAAGCTTTCTTT. Protein product: CASSINRETEAFF.

The rearrangement uses TRBV29-1 and TRBJ2-3, with 8 bases aligning to TRBD1. The CDR3 is 13 amino acids. CDR1 SQVTM and CDR2 ANQGSEA come from the germline V gene. Trimming at V came to 4 bases and at J to 5 bases, leaving 5 bases not matched to a gene. CDR3 nucleotide sequence: TGCAGCGTTGCCAGGGGGCGCGGAGATACGCAGTATTTT. Amino acid sequence: CSVARGRGDTQYF.

This clone was found a few times. The V and J genes are TRBV10-3 and TRBJ2-3; 10 bases are shared with TRBD2. From germline, CDR1 is ENHRY and CDR2 SYGVKD. CDR3 size: 15 residues. Trimming cost V 6 bases and J 6 bases; bases outside gene matches: 9. CDR3 nucleotide sequence: TGTGCCATCAGAGGGACTAGCGCCCCCCGGGATACGCAGTATTTT. This translates into CAIRGTSAPRDTQYF.

This chain joins TRBV11-3 and TRBJ2-2, with 7 bases lining up with TRBD2. Per the germline V gene, CDR1 is SGHNT and CDR2 is YENEEA. CDR3 length: 16 residues. V lost 1 base and J lost 4; bases outside the gene matches: 6. The DNA for the CDR3 is TGTGCCAGCAGCTTAGTCGGCGGGAGTGGCACCGGGGAGCTGTTTTTT. The encoded protein is CASSLVGGSGTGELFF. The full variable domain, rest sourced from reference TRBV11-3 and TRBJ2-2, is EAGVVQSPRYKIIEKKQPVAFWCNPISGHNTLYWYLQNLGQGPELLIRYENEEAVDDSQLPKDRFSAERLKGVDSTLKIQPAELGDSAVYLCASSLVGGSGTGELFFGEGSRLTVL.

This chain uses TRBV4-2 with TRBJ2-4, with 16 bases aligning to TRBD2. The CDR3 runs 19 residues. V was pared by 0 bases and J by 7 bases, with 9 bases of the junction left unmatched. Germline assignment: CDR1 LGHNA and CDR2 YNFKEQ. CDR3 nucleotides: TGTGCCAGCAGCCAAGACCCGGGACTAGCGGGAGGGCCTAAGAACATTCAGTACTTC. Amino acids: CASSQDPGLAGGPKNIQYF.

The V and J genes are TRBV30 and TRBJ2-1, with 9 bases lining up with TRBD2. The germline V gene encodes CDR1 GTSNPN and CDR2 SVGIG (reference sequence). The CDR3 is made up of 14 amino acids. The CDR3 DNA reads TGTGCGGTGGGGGCGGGAGGGGGCTACAATGAGCAGTTCTTC. It translates to CAVGAGGGYNEQFF.